Following are 25 T cell receptor beta chains from one sample sequenced in a study of T cell responses to AZD1222 COVID-19 vaccine. Here immunoSEQ multiplex PCR was the method, and the copy in TCRdb shows in-frame clones only, minus some. The sample carries roughly 79,000 clones, around 73% recorded once. The sequencing used peripheral blood, collected on day 0 of AZD1222 vaccination. The receptor source for this set is an adult in good health.

The rearrangement links TRBV7-8 to TRBJ1-2; a weak D match, TRBD1 (5 bases). CDR1 is SGHVS, CDR2 FQNEAQ, per germline. Trimming pared 1 base from V and 2 bases from J, leaving 11 bases between. This CDR3 contains 15 residues. The CDR3 DNA reads as TGTGCCAGCAGCTTAGAGGGGCCAGGGAACTATGGCTACACCTTC. Encoded protein: CASSLEGPGNYGYTF.

This clone was detected a few times. The chain combines TRBV27 with TRBJ2-7; 9 nucleotides agree with TRBD2. The CDR3 sequence is 16 residues long. CDR1 and CDR2 from the germline V gene are MNHEY and SMNVEV (reference sequence). Unmatched junction bases numbered 9, after V lost 0 bases and J lost 6 bases. DNA of the CDR3: TGTGCCAGCAGTTTATCCACTGTAGCGGGAGTGGGCGAGCAGTACTTC. This encodes CASSLSTVAGVGEQYF.

DNA of the CDR3: TGTGCCAGCAGCTTAGGACGGGAGATGCAGTATTTT. This gives the protein CASSLGREMQYF. The chain employs TRBV11-3 and TRBJ2-3, with D possibly matching TRBD2 (6 bases). V lost 1 base and J 11 bases, leaving 10 bases between the germline ends. The germline V gene has CDR1 SGHNT and CDR2 YENEEA. The CDR3 has 12 residues.

The chain is built from TRBV7-9 and TRBJ2-7; 7 nucleotides line up with TRBD2. The V gene end was trimmed by 1 base and the J gene end by 0 bases; junction bases not matched to a gene: 6. The germline CDR1 and CDR2 sequences are SEHNR and FQNEAQ (reference sequence). This CDR3 comprises 16 residues. CDR3 sequence reads: CASSLVSGVSSYEQYF. The CDR3 coding sequence is TGTGCCAGCAGCTTAGTGAGCGGGGTAAGCTCCTACGAGCAGTACTTC.

The V call is TRBV27, the J call TRBJ2-7; D gene unclear. CDR1 and CDR2 from the germline V gene are MNHEY and SMNVEV (reference sequence). Trimming removed 6 bases from V and 1 base from J, with 16 bases in between. The CDR3 extends over 15 amino acids. CDR3 DNA sequence: TGTGCCAGCAGCCTGGACGGGTGGGGTTCCTACGAGCAGTACTTC. Translated: CASSLDGWGSYEQYF.

The rearrangement joins TRBV15 to TRBJ1-2; TRBD1 matches at 10 bases. V shed 1 base, J shed 8 bases, and the junction held 13 bases outside the gene matches. This CDR3 is 17 amino acids long. CDR1 and CDR2 from the germline V gene are LNHNV and YYDKDF (reference sequence). In nucleotides, the CDR3 is TGTGCCACCAGCAGAGCCCACCCGGGACAGGGGAATCGCGGCTACACCTTC. Residues: CATSRAHPGQGNRGYTF.

The sample holds a few counts of this clone. CDR3 protein: CASSQDKTSGSWSTGELFF. The CDR3 DNA follows: TGCGCCAGCAGCCAAGATAAGACTAGCGGGAGTTGGAGCACCGGGGAGCTGTTTTTT. This chain connects TRBV4-1 to TRBJ2-2, with 12 bases aligning to TRBD2. CDR3 size: 19 residues. In germline, CDR1 is MGHRA, CDR2 YSYEKL. With 0 bases clipped from V and 4 bases from J, the junction kept 9 bases outside the gene matches.

The chain links TRBV19 to TRBJ2-1, with 12 bases fitting TRBD2. V gave up 2 bases and J gave up 8 bases; unmatched junction bases: 10. This CDR3 has 17 residues. The germline V gene encodes CDR1 LNHDA and CDR2 SQIVND (reference sequence). The DNA for the CDR3 is TGTGCCAGTAGTATAATCGGGACTAGCGGGTCGTTGGATGAGCAGTTCTTC. Protein product: CASSIIGTSGSLDEQFF.

A few counts support this clone. V gene TRBV28 combines with J gene TRBJ1-2; D gene ambiguous. The CDR3 covers 13 residues. Germline assignment: CDR1 MDHEN and CDR2 SYDVKM. V was trimmed by 3 bases and J by 3 bases, leaving 8 bases between them. CDR3 sequence: CASSFWQDYGYTF. In DNA form, the CDR3 reads TGTGCCAGCAGTTTTTGGCAGGACTATGGCTACACCTTC.

V usage is TRBV12-3 or TRBV12-4 and J usage is TRBJ1-2, with 9 bases fitting TRBD1. This CDR3 contains 13 residues. V gave up 5 bases and J gave up 14 bases; unmatched junction bases: 12. In nucleotides, the CDR3 is TGTGCCAGCAGTGCAGGGACAGGGAAGGGCTGGACCTTC. This codes for CASSAGTGKGWTF.

This chain joins TRBV7-2 and TRBJ1-4; D may be TRBD1 (5 bases). CDR1 and CDR2 (germline): SGHTA, FQGNSA. The V and J ends lost 1 base and 8 bases respectively, with 14 bases between them. CDR3 length: 15 residues. This CDR3 is CASSLVAGMNEKLFF. Written as DNA, the CDR3 is TGTGCCAGCAGCTTAGTGGCAGGGATGAACGAAAAACTGTTTTTT. The entire variable domain, with the rest obtained from reference TRBV7-2 and TRBJ1-4, is as follows: GAGVSQSPSNKVTEKGKDVELRCDPISGHTALYWYRQSLGQGLEFLIYFQGNSAPDKSGLPSDRFSAERTGGSVSTLTIQRTQQEDSAVYLCASSLVAGMNEKLFFGSGTQLSVL.

In the case of this clone: One end of the junction varies from germline; a read error may be responsible. This chain connects TRBV3-1 (or the pseudogene TRBV3-2) to TRBJ2-1; D ambiguous. CDR1 LGHDT and CDR2 YNNKEL come from the germline V gene (reference sequence). CDR3 length equals 11 residues. The CDR3 coding sequence is TGTGCCAGCAGCGAACACCAAGTGCCGGTCTTC. Protein: CASSEHQVPVF.

This clone was seen many times. V usage is TRBV6-5 and J usage is TRBJ2-7, with TRBD2 matching 7 bases. The trim removed 6 bases at V and 0 bases at J, leaving 8 bases unmatched. CDR1 and CDR2 from the germline V gene are MNHEY and SVGAGI. This CDR3 comprises 15 residues. This CDR3 reads CASSRDSGPSYEQYF. The CDR3 nucleotides are TGTGCCAGCAGCCGCGATAGCGGGCCCTCCTACGAGCAGTACTTC.

This clone turned up a few times. The chain uses TRBV21-1 and TRBJ2-3; the table assigns TRBD2, which was not confirmed against the DNA. TRBV21-1 is termed a pseudogene. This CDR3 contains 15 residues. DNA of the CDR3: TGTGCCAGCAGCTCTACTAGCGGGAGAGCAGATACGCAGTATTTT. Its protein is CASSSTSGRADTQYF.

The genes are TRBV6-5 and TRBJ2-7, with 9 bases that match TRBD2. The J segment lost 6 bases and the V segment lost 6 bases, leaving 9 bases of the junction unmatched. Germline assignment: CDR1 MNHEY and CDR2 SVGAGI. CDR3 length equals 14 residues. The CDR3 loop reads CASRATGTSSEQYF. In DNA form, the CDR3 reads TGTGCCAGCAGGGCAACCGGGACTAGCTCCGAGCAGTACTTC.

The chain has TRBV6-1 and TRBJ1-1, with no clear D. This CDR3 contains 12 residues. The V and J ends lost 1 base and 10 bases respectively, with 10 bases between them. The germline V gene encodes CDR1 MNHNS and CDR2 SASEGT. The chain's CDR3 is CASSEVIEVAFF. CDR3 nucleotides: TGTGCCAGCAGTGAAGTCATCGAAGTAGCTTTCTTT.

This clone appeared a few times. The rearrangement links TRBV27 to TRBJ2-7, with TRBD1 identical over 8 bases. Germline CDR1 is MNHEY and CDR2 is SMNVEV (reference sequence). This CDR3 has 13 amino acids. The junction had 14 bases not matched to a gene; V was cut back by 7 bases and J by 12 bases. The CDR3 sequence is CASTPRTGTTLYF. DNA for the CDR3: TGTGCCAGCACCCCTAGGACAGGGACCACTTTGTACTTC.

J is TRBJ1-4 and V is TRBV2; D is unclear. Germline values: CDR1 SNHLY, CDR2 FYNNEI. There are 12 residues in the CDR3. V lost 3 bases and J 8 bases, leaving 7 bases between the germline ends. CDR3 residues: CASSETSEKLFF. As DNA, the CDR3 is TGTGCCAGCAGTGAGACGTCGGAAAAACTGTTTTTT.

This rearrangement joins TRBV19 to TRBJ2-3, with TRBD2 as a possible D gene (5 bases). Germline assignment: CDR1 LNHDA and CDR2 SQIVND (reference sequence). The CDR3 totals 18 residues. V was clipped by 7 bases and J by 6 bases, with 29 bases between them. CDR3 sequence reads: CASKREGYGSAAQDTQYF. CDR3 DNA: TGTGCCAGTAAACGGGAAGGTTATGGTAGCGCGGCCCAGGATACGCAGTATTTT.

The chain carries TRBV5-1 and TRBJ2-1, with D possibly being TRBD2 (6 bases). Germline V CDR1 and CDR2: SGHRS, YFSETQ. This CDR3 spans 15 amino acids. Trimming took 4 bases from V and 2 from J, leaving 13 bases between them. CDR3 nucleotides: TGCGCCAGCAGCCAGCAGATAGCGGCCTACAATGAGCAGTTCTTC. Amino acid sequence: CASSQQIAAYNEQFF.

This clone was detected ten times or more. The chain combines TRBV2 with TRBJ1-5; the D gene is possibly TRBD1 (6 bases). CDR1 and CDR2 from the germline V gene are SNHLY and FYNNEI. There are 15 residues in the CDR3. The ends were cut back, 6 bases at V and 0 bases at J, with 12 bases in the middle. The CDR3 bases are TGTGCCAGCAGCGCGGACAGTTATAGCAATCAGCCCCAGCATTTT. Amino acids: CASSADSYSNQPQHF.

This rearrangement joins TRBV27 to TRBJ1-2; D unclear. The germline gives CDR1 MNHEY, CDR2 SMNVEV (reference sequence). This CDR3 is built from 14 residues. The V end was cut by 6 bases, the J end by 1 base, with 12 bases between. The CDR3 nucleotides are TGTGCCAGCAGGCTGACACCACTTAACTATGGCTACACCTTC. Amino acid sequence: CASRLTPLNYGYTF.

This clone was observed a few times. V is TRBV19 and J is TRBJ2-2, with D tentatively TRBD1 (5 bases). V dropped 6 bases and J dropped 4 bases, with 9 bases sitting between them. The CDR3 consists of 13 residues. The V gene's germline CDR1 is LNHDA and CDR2 SQIVND (reference sequence). The CDR3 sequence: CASSRVATGELFF. DNA of the CDR3: TGTGCCAGTAGCAGGGTGGCCACCGGGGAGCTGTTTTTT.

Within the sample, this clone is medium-sized. Other DNA sequences in the same sample also yield this CDR3. The chain couples TRBV6-5 to TRBJ1-1; weak D call: TRBD1 (5 bases). Germline V gene data show CDR1 as MNHEY and CDR2 as SVGAGI. The CDR3 spans 12 residues. Between the trimmed V and J ends, which lost 5 bases and 2 bases, there was a span of 6 bases. The CDR3 region is CASSQGNTEAFF. DNA of the CDR3: TGTGCCAGCAGTCAGGGAAACACTGAAGCTTTCTTT.

This rearrangement joins TRBV3-1 (or the pseudogene TRBV3-2) to TRBJ2-7; unclear D gene. V dropped 3 bases and J dropped 0 bases, with 6 bases sitting between them. From germline, CDR1 is LGHDT and CDR2 YNNKEL (reference sequence). CDR3 length: 13 residues. This CDR3 is CASSQKSSYEQYF. The DNA for the CDR3 is TGTGCCAGCAGCCAGAAATCCTCCTACGAGCAGTACTTC.